The clone carrying this T cell receptor (beta chain) occurred many times. This entry belongs to a study of regulatory T cells in long-lasting Graves disease. Per the germline V gene, CDR1 is MDHEN and CDR2 is SYDVKM. The CDR3 consists of 16 residues. V gave up 5 bases and J gave up 6 bases; unmatched junction bases: 14. Through Arm-PCR of CDR3 regions and iRepertoire HTBI primers, TCR beta libraries were built. TCRdb ran MiXCR on the multiplex PCR reads and lists one entry per CDR3 protein. The table shows a few hundred thousand distinct CDR3 sequences, with roughly 20% occurring only once. Time point defined: persistent/refractory GD, antithyroid drugs over 5 years with positive TRAb. PBMC RNA served as the TCR library source.

Source: peripheral blood mononuclear cells (PBMCs), taken when the disease was refractory, from a patient treated with antithyroid drugs. V is TRBV28 and J is TRBJ2-3; 7 nucleotides align to TRBD1. This TCR was recovered from a woman between 40 and 50 years old with Graves disease. CDR3: CASSHRQGRWSDTQYF. The CDR3 DNA reads TGTGCCAGCAGTCACAGACAGGGACGCTGGTCCGATACGCAGTATTTT.